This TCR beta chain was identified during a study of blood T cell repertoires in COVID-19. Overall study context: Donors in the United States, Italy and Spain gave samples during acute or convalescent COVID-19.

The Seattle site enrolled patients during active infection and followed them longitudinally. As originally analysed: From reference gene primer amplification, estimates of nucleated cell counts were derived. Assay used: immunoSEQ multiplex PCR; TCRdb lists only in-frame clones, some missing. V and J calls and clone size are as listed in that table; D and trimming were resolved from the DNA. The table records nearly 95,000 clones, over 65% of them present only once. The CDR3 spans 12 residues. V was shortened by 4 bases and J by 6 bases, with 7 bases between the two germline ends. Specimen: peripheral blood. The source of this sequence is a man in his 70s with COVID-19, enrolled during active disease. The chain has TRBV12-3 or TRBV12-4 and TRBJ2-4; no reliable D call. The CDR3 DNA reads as TGTGCCAGCAGTTCTCCCGTAAACATTCAGTACTTC. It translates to CASSSPVNIQYF.